The 11 T cell receptor beta chains given below trace back to one sample, sequenced in a study of blood T cell repertoires in COVID-19. Clones were sequenced by immunoSEQ multiplex PCR, and TCRdb holds only the in-frame ones, with some missing. Of approximately 320,000 clones in the sample, around 85% were seen once. The sample taken for sequencing was peripheral blood. Receptors originate from a human donor in a cohort sampled during active COVID-19.

V is TRBV5-6 and J is TRBJ1-2, with D maybe TRBD1 (5 bases). Per germline, CDR1 SGHDT and CDR2 YYEEEE. The CDR3 contains 13 residues. Trimming left V 4 bases short and J 2 bases short, with 9 bases between. DNA for the CDR3: TGTGCCAGCAGCCGGCAGGGAAACTATGGCTACACCTTC. This sequence encodes CASSRQGNYGYTF.

Written as DNA, the CDR3 is TGTGCCACCAGCGACTACGGACAGGGAATAGATACGCAGTATTTT. Amino acid sequence: CATSDYGQGIDTQYF. V usage is TRBV15 and J usage is TRBJ2-3, with 8 bases lining up with TRBD1. Germline CDR1 LNHNV, CDR2 YYDKDF (reference sequence). The CDR3 runs to 15 residues. V shed 5 bases, J shed 5 bases, and the junction held 9 bases outside the gene matches.

The chain employs TRBV6-2 or TRBV6-3 and TRBJ2-1; no reliable D call. This CDR3 is 11 amino acids long. Per the germline V gene, CDR1 is MNHEY and CDR2 is SVGEGT. V was shortened by 5 bases and J by 10 bases, with 9 bases between the two germline ends. This chain's CDR3 is CASSLAQEQFF. DNA for the CDR3: TGTGCCAGCAGTCTTGCTCAGGAGCAGTTCTTC.

This chain links TRBV5-4 with TRBJ1-4, with a tentative D call TRBD1 (5 bases). Germline V CDR1 and CDR2: SGHNT, YYREEE (reference sequence). This CDR3 region has 14 residues. V lost 2 bases and J 5 bases, leaving 10 bases between the germline ends. The CDR3 DNA reads TGTGCCAGCAGCTTTACGGGGGGAAATGAAAAACTGTTTTTT. The encoded protein is CASSFTGGNEKLFF.

The V gene is TRBV15, the J gene TRBJ2-7; D might be TRBD1 (5 bases). The CDR3 spans 15 residues. Germline CDR1 reads LNHNV; CDR2 reads YYDKDF (reference sequence). Trimming took off 0 bases at V and 1 base at J, with 10 bases between the two ends. CDR3 sequence: CATSREGAGSYEQYF. The DNA for the CDR3 is TGTGCCACCAGCAGAGAAGGGGCAGGGTCCTACGAGCAGTACTTC.

CDR3 in DNA: TGCGCCACTCTAAGCCCGACAGGGGACTATGGCTACACCTTC. It is translated as CATLSPTGDYGYTF. The J gene is TRBJ1-2, the V gene TRBV4-1; 8 nucleotides agree with TRBD1. The V gene end was trimmed by 10 bases and the J gene end by 3 bases; junction bases not matched to a gene: 10. This CDR3 region has 14 residues. The V gene's germline CDR1 is MGHRA and CDR2 YSYEKL.

This chain joins TRBV19 and TRBJ1-2, with 8 bases that match TRBD1. CDR3 size: 14 residues. Germline lookup yields CDR1 LNHDA and CDR2 SQIVND (reference sequence). The V gene end was trimmed by 5 bases and the J gene end by 3 bases; junction bases not matched to a gene: 5. The CDR3 DNA is TGTGCCAGTAGTTTTAACAGGGGGGACTATGGCTACACCTTC. Its protein is CASSFNRGDYGYTF.

The chain joins TRBV7-9 to TRBJ2-2; no definite D call. Trimming took off 5 bases at V and 0 bases at J, with 13 bases between the two ends. CDR1 is SEHNR, CDR2 FQNEAQ, per germline (reference sequence). The CDR3 totals 16 residues. The CDR3 region is CASSRVAATNTGELFF. CDR3 DNA: TGTGCCAGCAGCCGAGTTGCCGCTACGAACACCGGGGAGCTGTTTTTT.

The J gene is TRBJ1-5, the V gene TRBV10-3; 7 bases match TRBD1. V lost 2 bases and J lost 4; bases outside the gene matches: 2. CDR3 size: 14 residues. Germline values: CDR1 ENHRY, CDR2 SYGVKD. The CDR3: CAISEGTANQPQHF. In nucleotides, the CDR3 is TGTGCCATCAGTGAGGGGACAGCTAATCAGCCCCAGCATTTT.

The V call is TRBV3-1 (or the pseudogene TRBV3-2), the J call TRBJ1-1, with a tentative D call TRBD1 (5 bases). CDR3 length: 14 amino acids. Germline V gene sequence: CDR1 LGHDT, CDR2 YNNKEL (reference sequence). Deletions cut 4 bases from V and 1 base from J, with 10 bases between. This CDR3 reads CASSPYQGNTEAFF. The CDR3 DNA reads as TGTGCCAGCAGCCCTTACCAGGGGAACACTGAAGCTTTCTTT.

V gene TRBV5-8 combines with J gene TRBJ1-2; maybe TRBD1 (6 bases). Germline-derived CDR1 and CDR2 are SGHTS and YDEGEE. This CDR3 has 15 residues. V shed 0 bases and J shed 4 bases, with 13 bases lying between them. CDR3 coding DNA: TGTGCCAGCAGCTTGGTGGCAGGGGATCTCTATGGCTACACCTTC. This encodes CASSLVAGDLYGYTF.